This T cell receptor (beta chain) was recovered during a study of blood T cell repertoires in COVID-19. The wider study: Acute-phase and convalescent COVID-19 samples originated in the United States, Italy and Spain.

Participants spanned ages 18 to 89 years and resided in 20 to 25 US areas. Donors were grouped by their self-reported clinical history. Cohort 3 donors were reported recovered after two negative PCRs, clearance, or symptom resolution. CDR1 is LNHDA and CDR2 is SQIVND in the germline V gene (reference sequence). This CDR3 has 20 residues. V lost 3 bases and J 11 bases, leaving 35 bases between the germline ends. Profiling relied on immunoSEQ multiplex PCR, and the TCRdb table lists in-frame clones only, not all of them. The sample records more than 200,000 clones, around 87% being singletons. Sequenced: PBMCs or T cells enriched from blood (not recorded which). The gene calls are TRBV19 and TRBJ1-5; tentative D call: TRBD1 (5 bases). This clonotype was obtained from a woman aged 45-59 years who had recovered from COVID-19. The CDR3 loop is CASSIKVLRFRDGLAPAQHF. CDR3 nucleotide sequence: TGTGCCAGTAGTATTAAGGTATTAAGGTTCCGGGACGGACTAGCTCCGGCCCAGCATTTT.